The 17 T cell receptor beta chains given below trace back to one sample, sequenced in a study of lymphopenia after photon versus proton radiotherapy. Produced via immunoSEQ multiplex PCR; TCRdb's table is partial and in-frame only. The data contain roughly 5,200 clones, about 88% of them seen just once; the ten biggest clones take up roughly 17%. This specimen consisted of peripheral blood, obtained from a patient treated with photon-based radiotherapy. These receptors all come from a man younger than 45 with gastric cancer.

This chain connects TRBV10-3 to TRBJ1-5; D unresolved. Germline V lookup: CDR1 ENHRY, CDR2 SYGVKD. This CDR3 is built from 16 residues. V shed 2 bases and J shed 0 bases, with 11 bases lying between them. The CDR3 sequence is CAISERTTISNQPQHF. Written as DNA, the CDR3 is TGTGCCATCAGTGAGCGGACGACCATTAGCAATCAGCCCCAGCATTTT.

The chain joins TRBV28 to TRBJ2-7; the D gene is possibly TRBD2 (6 bases). CDR3 size: 12 residues. V dropped 5 bases and J dropped 6 bases, with 11 bases sitting between them. Germline V gives CDR1 MDHEN, CDR2 SYDVKM. CDR3 in amino acids: CASSITSFEQYF. The CDR3 region has the DNA TGTGCCAGCAGTATCACTAGCTTCGAGCAGTACTTC.

This chain joins TRBV6-6 and TRBJ2-7; 10 bases fit TRBD2. V lost 5 bases to trimming and J lost 3 bases; unmatched junction nucleotides: 4. This CDR3 region has 14 residues. CDR1 is MNHNY, CDR2 SVGAGI, per germline (reference sequence). The CDR3 loop reads CASSDGLAVYEQYF. In nucleotides, the CDR3 is TGTGCCAGCAGTGATGGACTAGCGGTCTACGAGCAGTACTTC.

The chain employs TRBV7-3 and TRBJ2-1, with D tentatively TRBD1 (5 bases). Germline loops: CDR1 SGHTA, CDR2 FQGTGA. Trimming removed 5 bases from V and 9 bases from J, with 20 bases in between. This CDR3 contains 15 residues. The CDR3 reads CASSPGPSHTGEQFF. The DNA for the CDR3 is TGTGCCAGCAGCCCAGGGCCGTCCCACACCGGTGAGCAGTTCTTC. The full variable domain, completed using reference TRBV7-3 and TRBJ2-1, is GAGVSQTPSNKVTEKGKYVELRCDPISGHTALYWYRQSLGQGPEFLIYFQGTGAADDSGLPNDRFFAVRPEGSVSTLKIQRTERGDSAVYLCASSPGPSHTGEQFFGPGTRLTVL.

The chain joins TRBV10-1 to TRBJ1-3; D is undetermined. V was clipped by 7 bases and J by 0 bases, with 7 bases between them. From germline, CDR1 is WNHNN and CDR2 SYGVQD (reference sequence). The CDR3 is made up of 13 amino acids. CDR3 loop: CASTPSSGNTIYF. CDR3 nucleotides: TGCGCCAGCACTCCGAGCTCTGGAAACACCATATATTTT.

The V and J genes are TRBV7-9 and TRBJ2-7; the D is unclear. The last part of the DNA fits TRBJ2-5 better; the J call may be wrong. The CDR3 is 11 amino acids. Germline lookup yields CDR1 SEHNR and CDR2 FQNEAQ (reference sequence). The CDR3 DNA reads as TGTGCCAGCAGCTTTGGGGAGACCCAGTACTTC. Amino acids: CASSFGETQYF.

The rearrangement links TRBV6-1 to TRBJ2-7, with D unresolved. V lost 4 bases and J 5 bases, leaving 15 bases between the germline ends. Germline CDR1 is MNHNS and CDR2 is SASEGT. CDR3 length equals 14 residues. The CDR3 DNA follows: TGTGCCAGCAGTGCGAGACCGGAGACCCACGAGCAGTACTTC. This encodes CASSARPETHEQYF.

The chain is built from TRBV10-1 and TRBJ2-3; TRBD2 matches 11 bases. Germline assignment: CDR1 WNHNN and CDR2 SYGVQD (reference sequence). The CDR3 totals 16 residues. Germline trimming cut 3 bases from V and 2 bases from J; bases unmatched to any gene: 4. The CDR3 is CASSDASGGFTDTQYF. The CDR3 region has the DNA TGCGCCAGCAGTGATGCTAGCGGGGGGTTCACAGATACGCAGTATTTT.

This chain joins TRBV6-1 and TRBJ1-1, with D tentatively TRBD1 (5 bases). The germline CDR1 and CDR2 sequences are MNHNS and SASEGT. The CDR3 is 14 residues long. Trimming pared 3 bases from V and 1 base from J, leaving 9 bases between. The CDR3 sequence is CASSEIGGNTEAFF. DNA of the CDR3: TGTGCCAGCAGTGAGATTGGGGGGAACACTGAAGCTTTCTTT.

The J gene is TRBJ1-2, the V gene TRBV18, with TRBD1 matching over 9 bases. Germline V lookup: CDR1 KGHSH, CDR2 LQKENI. Trimming at V came to 3 bases and at J to 8 bases, leaving 7 bases not matched to a gene. The CDR3 consists of 14 residues. CDR3 coding DNA: TGTGCCAGCTCACCCATGGACAGGGGTGAGGGCTACACCTTC. Protein sequence: CASSPMDRGEGYTF.

V is TRBV4-2 and J is TRBJ2-1; D is perhaps TRBD2 (6 bases). V lost 5 bases to trimming and J lost 0 bases, with 14 bases between them. Germline V lookup: CDR1 LGHNA, CDR2 YNFKEQ. The CDR3 contains 16 residues. CDR3 sequence reads: CASSSPSDSSYNEQFF. The CDR3 DNA follows: TGTGCCAGCAGCTCCCCTAGCGACAGCTCCTACAATGAGCAGTTCTTC.

V gene TRBV11-2 combines with J gene TRBJ2-7, with TRBD1 matching 7 bases. The CDR3 totals 15 residues. Germline loops: CDR1 SGHAT, CDR2 FQNNGV. V dropped 2 bases and J dropped 2; count of bases not matched to a gene: 6. The chain's CDR3 is CASSLFVGTAYEQYF. In DNA form, the CDR3 reads TGTGCCAGCAGCTTATTTGTGGGGACAGCCTACGAGCAGTACTTC. Full variable domain (outside the CDR3, taken from reference TRBV11-2 and TRBJ2-7): EAGVAQSPRYKIIEKRQSVAFWCNPISGHATLYWYQQILGQGPKLLIQFQNNGVVDDSQLPKDRFSAERLKGVDSTLKIQPAKLEDSAVYLCASSLFVGTAYEQYFGPGTRLTVT.

Only one count was recorded for this clone. CDR3 loop: CSVSPPGGGTEAFF. As DNA, the CDR3 is TGCAGCGTTTCGCCCCCCGGAGGAGGCACTGAAGCTTTCTTT. This rearrangement joins TRBV29-1 to TRBJ1-1; D gene uncertain. From germline, CDR1 is SQVTM and CDR2 ANQGSEA. Trimming took 5 bases from V and 4 from J, leaving 17 bases between them. The CDR3 has 14 residues.

This rearrangement joins TRBV28 to TRBJ1-2; TRBD1 matches 10 bases. CDR3 length: 17 amino acids. Trimming took 5 bases from V and 2 from J; bases not matched to a gene: 11. Per germline, CDR1 MDHEN and CDR2 SYDVKM. CDR3 nucleotides: TGTGCCAGCAGTGTGATTGGACAGGGGGAAGGCAACTATGGCTACACCTTC. Amino acid sequence: CASSVIGQGEGNYGYTF.

CDR3 DNA sequence: TGTGCCAGCAGTACCCGGGACAGGGGTGACTATGGCTACACCTTC. This gives the protein CASSTRDRGDYGYTF. This rearrangement joins TRBV28 to TRBJ1-2; 10 bases align to TRBD1. V shed 5 bases, J shed 3 bases, and the junction held 6 bases outside the gene matches. Germline CDR1 is MDHEN and CDR2 is SYDVKM. The CDR3 extends over 15 amino acids.

The chain recombines TRBV6-9 with TRBJ1-1; no clear D. Trimming removed 4 bases from V and 3 bases from J, with 12 bases in between. Germline V CDR1 and CDR2: MNHGY, SVAAGI. The CDR3 is 14 residues long. Here the CDR3 DNA reads TGTGCCAGCAGTTCCCAGGACGGTTACACTGAAGCTTTCTTT. Encoded protein: CASSSQDGYTEAFF.

This clone was recorded only once. This chain connects TRBV6-4 to TRBJ1-5, with D hard to call. The V end lost 3 bases, the J end lost 0 bases, and 3 bases lay between the germline ends. Germline lookup yields CDR1 MRHNA and CDR2 SNTAGT. The CDR3 length is 13 residues. The CDR3 nucleotides read TGTGCCAGCAGTGAGGGTAGCAATCAGCCCCAGCATTTT. Translation gives CASSEGSNQPQHF.